This paragraph reports one T cell receptor (beta chain). One junction end does not reproduce the germline sequence, and a read error may be involved. The sample belongs to a study of blood T cell repertoires in COVID-19. Measured with immunoSEQ multiplex PCR; TCRdb has only the in-frame clones, and not every one. The profile covers about 100,000 clones, with 65% to 90% appearing a single time and approximately 2.4% taken by the ten largest. This CDR3 is built from 11 residues. Germline values: CDR1 MNHEY, CDR2 SMNVEV (reference sequence). Cohorts were assigned according to the clinical history that participants reported.

The receptor comes from a woman aged 45-60 years who had recovered from COVID-19. The chain joins TRBV27 to TRBJ2-1; the D gene is possibly TRBD1 (6 bases). Input material: PBMCs or T cells enriched from blood (not recorded which). CDR3 residues: CASTNGQTFIF. The CDR3 nucleotides are TGTGCCAGCACTAACGGACAGACGTTTATCTTC.